This T cell receptor (beta chain) was sequenced for a study of CD8 T cells in Susac syndrome. Study-level information: At blood draw, Susac syndrome patients were therapy-naive, on corticosteroids, or on intravenous immunoglobulin alone.

Random hexamers were used to reverse transcribe the RNA input (about 0.5 to 1 ug). Multiplex PCR with immunoSEQ amplified the TCR beta CDR3 across 54 Vbeta and 13 Jbeta. TCRdb called the immunoSEQ multiplex PCR reads again in MiXCR, with one record for every CDR3 protein. The data show around 200,000 distinct CDR3 sequences, with around 94% seen just once and around 0.1% held by the top ten. The V gene lost 0 bases and the J gene lost 3 bases, with 6 bases spanning the gap. This CDR3 spans 13 amino acids. CDR1 is GTSNPN, CDR2 SVGIG, per germline (reference sequence). The V call is TRBV30, the J call TRBJ1-5; unclear D gene. Sequencing was done on a sample of CD4+ T cells from PBMCs. The origin of this receptor is a human donor with Susac syndrome. CDR3 in amino acids: CAWSVDNNQPQHF. Written as DNA, the CDR3 is TGTGCCTGGAGTGTTGATAACAATCAGCCCCAGCATTTT.